Following are 24 T cell receptor beta chains from one sample sequenced in a study of memory CD4+ T cells and cytomegalovirus serostatus. Sequencing used immunoSEQ multiplex PCR; TCRdb keeps in-frame clones, though not all of them. Of around 63,000 clones listed, around 80% are singletons. Single viable CD3+CD4+CD8-CD45RO+ cells were sorted as the memory CD4+ T cells. The material sequenced was memory CD4+ T cells from blood. All receptors derive from an adult in good health and CMV-seronegative. Some clones in this sample may be carry-over from other donors' samples.

The rearrangement links TRBV9 to TRBJ1-2; TRBD1 might be the D (5 bases). The length of the CDR3 is 14 residues. Germline V gene lookup returns CDR1 SGDLS and CDR2 YYNGEE. V shed 0 bases and J shed 3 bases, with 9 bases lying between them. CDR3 protein: CASSVDVGDYGYTF. The CDR3 DNA sequence: TGTGCCAGCAGCGTAGACGTGGGGGACTATGGCTACACCTTC.

This chain connects TRBV19 to TRBJ1-3; D is ambiguous. The CDR3 extends over 13 amino acids. The germline V gene has CDR1 LNHDA and CDR2 SQIVND (reference sequence). V lost 4 bases and J lost 4, with 8 bases in between. CDR3 protein: CASSTGGGNTIYF. The CDR3 coding sequence is TGTGCCAGTAGTACAGGAGGAGGAAACACCATATATTTT. The variable domain in full, completed from reference TRBV19 and TRBJ1-3, reads DGGITQSPKYLFRKEGQNVTLSCEQNLNHDAMYWYRQDPGQGLRLIYYSQIVNDFQKGDIAEGYSVSREKKESFPLTVTSAQKNPTAFYLCASSTGGGNTIYFGEGSWLTVV.

The J gene is TRBJ2-3, the V gene TRBV28; TRBD1 matches 9 bases. V was clipped by 1 base and J by 4 bases; unmatched bases: 3. Germline V gives CDR1 MDHEN, CDR2 SYDVKM. The CDR3 extends over 15 amino acids. The CDR3 sequence is CASSLSRTGADTQYF. The CDR3, as DNA: TGTGCCAGCAGTTTATCCCGGACAGGGGCAGATACGCAGTATTTT.

The V and J genes are TRBV18 and TRBJ1-2, with 9 bases identical to TRBD1. CDR1 and CDR2 from the germline V gene are KGHSH and LQKENI. V dropped 3 bases and J dropped 6; count of bases not matched to a gene: 8. CDR3 length: 15 amino acids. This CDR3 is CASSPTLDRGNGYTF. In DNA form, the CDR3 reads TGTGCCAGCTCACCTACGTTGGACAGGGGTAATGGCTACACCTTC.

The chain couples TRBV7-2 to TRBJ1-2, with D unclear. Trimming removed 2 bases at V and 7 bases at J, with 8 bases between. Per germline, CDR1 SGHTA and CDR2 FQGNSA. The CDR3 length is 12 residues. This chain's CDR3 is CASSLIGSGYTF. CDR3 coding DNA: TGTGCCAGCAGCTTAATCGGGTCTGGCTACACCTTC.

V and J are TRBV11-2 and TRBJ1-2; the D is unclear. V lost 5 bases to trimming and J lost 4 bases, with 11 bases between them. There are 13 residues in the CDR3. Germline loops: CDR1 SGHAT, CDR2 FQNNGV. CDR3 DNA: TGTGCCAGCAGCCCGGACGGATCCTATGGCTACACCTTC. It encodes CASSPDGSYGYTF.

The chain has TRBV10-3 and TRBJ1-1, with 8 bases fitting TRBD1. The length of the CDR3 is 14 residues. Germline V CDR1 and CDR2: ENHRY, SYGVKD. V shed 2 bases and J 3 bases; nucleotides not matched to a gene: 2. In DNA, the CDR3 is TGTGCCATCAGTGAGCTGACAGGGGACACTGAAGCTTTCTTT. This gives the protein CAISELTGDTEAFF.

The chain recombines TRBV7-8 with TRBJ2-1; D possibly corresponds to TRBD1 (6 bases). V lost 1 base and J lost 8, with 15 bases in between. The CDR3 is 15 amino acids. CDR1 is SGHVS and CDR2 is FQNEAQ in the germline V gene. The CDR3 DNA is TGTGCCAGCAGCTTAGAGAGGGGGTATTTCCATGAGCAGTTCTTC. Its protein product is CASSLERGYFHEQFF.

The rearrangement joins TRBV21-1 to TRBJ2-7. TRBV21-1 is deemed a pseudogene. The CDR3 runs 13 residues. The CDR3 loop reads CASSNEGSYEQYF. The CDR3, as DNA: TGTGCCAGCAGCAATGAAGGTTCCTACGAGCAGTACTTC.

This chain links TRBV6-1 with TRBJ2-7, with D hard to call. The V gene lost 1 base and the J gene lost 4 bases, with 11 bases spanning the gap. This CDR3 comprises 14 residues. CDR1 and CDR2 (germline): MNHNS, SASEGT. CDR3 amino acids: CASSEDIWSYEQYF. Here the CDR3 DNA reads TGTGCCAGCAGTGAAGATATATGGTCGTACGAGCAGTACTTC.

The chain has TRBV7-9 and TRBJ2-1; possible D gene TRBD2, 5 bases. CDR1 and CDR2 (germline): SEHNR, FQNEAQ (reference sequence). This CDR3 is built from 14 residues. V lost 0 bases to trimming and J lost 9 bases, with 12 bases between them. The CDR3 sequence is CASSLAGVSAEQFF. The CDR3 DNA reads as TGTGCCAGCAGCTTAGCGGGAGTTTCCGCTGAGCAGTTCTTC.

The chain uses TRBV27 and TRBJ1-1, with TRBD1 matching over 10 bases. The CDR3 extends over 15 amino acids. The germline gives CDR1 MNHEY, CDR2 SMNVEV (reference sequence). V shed 5 bases and J 1 base; nucleotides not matched to a gene: 4. The CDR3 DNA sequence: TGTGCCAGCAGTGCGGGACAGGGGACGAACACTGAAGCTTTCTTT. It yields the protein CASSAGQGTNTEAFF.

This clone was counted between two and nine times. The rearrangement joins TRBV5-1 to TRBJ1-6; no reliable D call. V dropped 0 bases and J dropped 9 bases, with 16 bases sitting between them. CDR1 is SGHRS, CDR2 YFSETQ, per germline. The CDR3 totals 16 residues. CDR3 DNA: TGCGCCAGCAGCTTGGCCTGGGAGGGAGGCGGTTCACCCCTCCACTTT. The encoded protein is CASSLAWEGGGSPLHF.

DNA of the CDR3: TGTGCCAGCAGCTTGGGGGTAGGGGGTTACTATGGCTACACCTTC. This translates into CASSLGVGGYYGYTF. The chain combines TRBV7-2 with TRBJ1-2; D might be TRBD1 (6 bases). V shed 3 bases and J shed 3 bases, with 14 bases lying between them. The CDR3 contains 15 residues. The germline CDR1 and CDR2 sequences are SGHTA and FQGNSA.

V and J are TRBV28 and TRBJ1-2; D possibly corresponds to TRBD1 (5 bases). V was pared by 4 bases and J by 2 bases, with 11 bases between. CDR1 MDHEN and CDR2 SYDVKM come from the germline V gene. The CDR3 loop spans 14 amino acids. The CDR3 sequence: CASSSGTVNYGYTF. CDR3 nucleotides: TGTGCCAGCAGTTCCGGGACGGTCAACTATGGCTACACCTTC.

The rearrangement links TRBV2 to TRBJ1-2; TRBD1 agrees at 8 bases. Germline loops: CDR1 SNHLY, CDR2 FYNNEI. The CDR3 sequence is 13 residues long. V gave up 5 bases and J gave up 7 bases; unmatched junction bases: 6. For the CDR3, the DNA is TGTGCCAGCAGTCTGGACAGGGCAGGTGGCTACACCTTC. This encodes CASSLDRAGGYTF.

This clone was picked up a small number of times. The chain is built from TRBV28 and TRBJ2-7; 9 nucleotides line up with TRBD2. Losses at the gene ends were 4 bases for V and 4 bases for J; bases not matched to a gene: 5. CDR3 length: 14 amino acids. Germline-derived CDR1 and CDR2 are MDHEN and SYDVKM. CDR3 residues: CASSWASGNYEQYF. In DNA, the CDR3 is TGTGCCAGCAGTTGGGCTAGCGGGAATTACGAGCAGTACTTC.

The rearrangement links TRBV6-1 to TRBJ2-7; D may be TRBD2 (8 bases). Germline V gene sequence: CDR1 MNHNS, CDR2 SASEGT. The CDR3 has 15 residues. The V gene lost 10 bases and the J gene lost 5 bases, with 24 bases spanning the gap. The CDR3 reads CATGGRGRGRDEQYF. The CDR3 DNA sequence: TGTGCCACGGGGGGGAGGGGGCGAGGTAGGGACGAGCAGTACTTC.

V gene TRBV11-2 combines with J gene TRBJ1-4; no clear D. Trimming cost V 0 bases and J 13 bases, with 12 bases left between them. The CDR3 runs 13 residues. CDR1 SGHAT and CDR2 FQNNGV come from the germline V gene. The CDR3 sequence: CASSLDWARSLFF. The DNA of the CDR3 is TGTGCCAGCAGCTTAGATTGGGCCCGGTCACTGTTTTTT.

The chain's CDR3 is CASSLGSRAQGTQYF. The CDR3 nucleotides are TGTGCCAGCAGCCTCGGGAGTAGGGCCCAGGGTACGCAGTATTTT. The V gene is TRBV9, the J gene TRBJ2-3, with TRBD2 as a possible D gene (6 bases). The germline CDR1 and CDR2 sequences are SGDLS and YYNGEE. Trimming left V 4 bases short and J 8 bases short, with 20 bases between. This CDR3 comprises 15 residues.

This chain connects TRBV7-9 to TRBJ2-1; 7 nucleotides match TRBD2. CDR1 is SEHNR, CDR2 FQNEAQ, per germline (reference sequence). The CDR3 is 15 residues long. With 1 base clipped from V and 9 bases from J, the junction kept 9 bases outside the gene matches. CDR3 DNA: TGTGCCAGCAGCTTAGGGACTAGTGAGAGGGGTGAGCAGTTCTTC. Encoded protein: CASSLGTSERGEQFF.

J is TRBJ1-2 and V is TRBV18; TRBD1 agrees at 7 bases. The germline V gene encodes CDR1 KGHSH and CDR2 LQKENI. The CDR3 is made up of 17 amino acids. V shed 4 bases, J shed 4 bases, and the junction held 15 bases outside the gene matches. The CDR3 is CASSRFTGVKDVYGYTF. The CDR3, as DNA: TGTGCCAGCTCACGCTTTACAGGGGTTAAGGACGTCTATGGCTACACCTTC.

This chain links TRBV28 with TRBJ2-7; 8 bases map to TRBD2. This CDR3 has 15 residues. CDR1 and CDR2 (germline): MDHEN, SYDVKM. With V trimmed by 2 bases and J by 6 bases, 9 bases remained unmatched. CDR3 residues: CASSLGTSGRGEQYF. In nucleotides, the CDR3 is TGTGCCAGCAGTTTAGGAACTAGCGGCCGTGGCGAGCAGTACTTC. Full variable domain (missing parts from reference TRBV28 and TRBJ2-7): DVKVTQSSRYLVKRTGEKVFLECVQDMDHENMFWYRQDPGLGLRLIYFSYDVKMKEKGDIPEGYSVSREKKERFSLILESASTNQTSMYLCASSLGTSGRGEQYFGPGTRLTVT.

The J gene is TRBJ1-1, the V gene TRBV4-3, with 7 bases identical to TRBD1. Germline lookup yields CDR1 LGHNA and CDR2 YSLEER. V lost 0 bases, J lost 5 bases, and 9 bases stayed unmatched. This CDR3 has 16 amino acids. This CDR3 reads CASSQDPQGGNTEAFF. CDR3 DNA: TGCGCCAGCAGCCAAGATCCCCAGGGGGGAAATACTGAAGCTTTCTTT.